These 30 T cell receptor beta chains share one sample of origin, sequenced in a study of T cell clusters in autoimmune cytopenias. TRB was amplified from around 250 ng of peripheral blood genomic DNA per sample. One tube held mixed TRB-A and TRB-B primer pools for touch-down PCR. Reprocessing the multiplex PCR reads, TCRdb reports a single entry for every CDR3 protein and omits DNA. The sample yields 9,500 to 12,000 distinct CDR3 sequences, of which the top ten take up about 32%. The sample was also linked to a second study, of T cell repertoires in aging, cancer and after chemotherapy.

The material sequenced was peripheral blood. These TCRs come from a human donor in good health.

The chain joins TRBV6-2 or TRBV6-3 to TRBJ2-1; TCRdb's D call of TRBD2 is untestable without DNA. CDR3 length equals 16 residues. Germline V CDR1 and CDR2: MNHEY, SVGEGT. The CDR3 spells CASSASRTASYNEQFF.

This clonotype registers medium-sized by frequency. CDR3 region: CASRDHFSGNEQFF. The chain links TRBV19 to TRBJ2-1. The CDR3 has 14 residues. CDR1 is LNHDA, CDR2 SQIVND, per germline (reference sequence).

The V call is TRBV19, the J call TRBJ2-7; the D gene TCRdb calls, TRBD1, cannot be checked with no DNA. The CDR3 totals 15 residues. CDR1 is LNHDA, CDR2 SQIVND, per germline (reference sequence). CDR3: CASSAGQGPAYEQYF.

The J gene is TRBJ2-2, the V gene TRBV5-4; the D call from TCRdb, TRBD2, cannot be confirmed without DNA. This CDR3 contains 18 residues. Germline V gives CDR1 SGHNT, CDR2 YYREEE (reference sequence). This chain's CDR3 is CASSRGGSGRAGDGELFF.

V gene TRBV11-1 combines with J gene TRBJ1-6; TCRdb picks TRBD1, but there is no DNA to check that call. CDR3 length equals 16 residues. Germline loops: CDR1 SGHAT, CDR2 FQDESV (reference sequence). The CDR3 loop reads CASSHPGTGYNSPLHF.

J is TRBJ2-3 and V is TRBV30; as DNA is missing, the TRBD2 call by TCRdb cannot be tested. Per germline, CDR1 GTSNPN and CDR2 SVGIG (reference sequence). This CDR3 region has 15 residues. CDR3 sequence: CAWSVPSGGADTQYF.

The rearrangement links TRBV6-5 to TRBJ2-1; TCRdb reports TRBD1, a call that lacks DNA to check it against. Germline CDR1 and CDR2: MNHEY and SVGAGI. CDR3 size: 16 residues. CDR3 in amino acids: CASRVLGGGEYNEQFF.

The gene calls are TRBV7-9 and TRBJ2-3; checking the TCRdb D call of TRBD1 is not possible without DNA. Germline values: CDR1 SEHNR, CDR2 FQNEAQ (reference sequence). This CDR3 contains 15 residues. The CDR3 loop reads CASSFDRGRADTQYF.

The V call is TRBV15, the J call TRBJ1-1. Germline V gene lookup returns CDR1 LNHNV and CDR2 YYDKDF (reference sequence). There are 15 residues in the CDR3. CDR3 region: CATSRDARGNTEAFF. The full variable domain, its missing parts supplied by reference TRBV15 and TRBJ1-1, is DAMVIQNPRYQVTQFGKPVTLSCSQTLNHNVMYWYQQKSSQAPKLLFHYYDKDFNNEADTPDNFQSRRPNTSFCFLDIRSPGLGDTAMYLCATSRDARGNTEAFFGQGTRLTVV.

The chain is built from TRBV6-6 and TRBJ2-7. The CDR3 totals 13 residues. Germline values: CDR1 MNHNY, CDR2 SVGAGI (reference sequence). The CDR3 sequence: CASSPKPFYEQYF.

The gene calls are TRBV19 and TRBJ2-7; the TCRdb D gene call, TRBD1, has no DNA to confirm it. The germline gives CDR1 LNHDA, CDR2 SQIVND (reference sequence). This CDR3 has 14 amino acids. CDR3 sequence reads: CASSSGDHSYEQYF.

The V call is TRBV6-5, the J call TRBJ2-1. Germline CDR1 and CDR2: MNHEY and SVGAGI. CDR3 length: 16 amino acids. This CDR3 is CASSYFGTSSYNEQFF.

The chain joins TRBV27 to TRBJ1-5; there is no DNA to check the TCRdb D call of TRBD1. This CDR3 is 16 amino acids long. CDR1 MNHEY and CDR2 SMNVEV come from the germline V gene (reference sequence). The CDR3 protein is CASSPRTGGSNQPQHF.

By frequency, this clonotype registers medium-sized (0.01 to 0.1%). The chain employs TRBV29-1 and TRBJ2-7. CDR1 SQVTM and CDR2 ANQGSEA come from the germline V gene. The CDR3 is made up of 11 amino acids. The CDR3: CSVVWAYEQYF.

This chain connects TRBV10-3 to TRBJ1-2. The CDR3 is made up of 14 amino acids. Germline CDR1 and CDR2: ENHRY and SYGVKD. The CDR3 loop reads CAISEVGFDYGYTF.

V usage is TRBV29-1 and J usage is TRBJ1-1; TCRdb outputs TRBD1, but without DNA this stays unchecked. This CDR3 has 12 amino acids. CDR1 is SQVTM and CDR2 is ANQGSEA in the germline V gene. The CDR3 here is CSALGQGTEAFF.

The chain has TRBV29-1 and TRBJ2-3; TCRdb gives TRBD1 as the D gene, but with no DNA this cannot be confirmed. Germline V lookup: CDR1 SQVTM, CDR2 ANQGSEA. This CDR3 region has 13 residues. The CDR3: CSVGTPNTDTQYF.

V and J are TRBV12-3 or TRBV12-4 and TRBJ2-7; checking the TCRdb D call of TRBD1 is not possible without DNA. This CDR3 region has 13 residues. The CDR3 protein is CASSWIRDDEQYF.

Measured by frequency, this clonotype is medium-sized. The chain is built from TRBV19 and TRBJ2-3; as DNA is missing, the TRBD1 call by TCRdb cannot be tested. The CDR3 runs 15 residues. Germline assignment: CDR1 LNHDA and CDR2 SQIVND (reference sequence). CDR3 sequence: CASSITGLTTDTQYF.

The CDR3 loop reads CASGDGGEQFF. The genes are TRBV6-6 and TRBJ2-1; TCRdb proposes TRBD1, but this gene call is untestable without DNA. The CDR3 is 11 amino acids. From germline, CDR1 is MNHNY and CDR2 SVGAGI (reference sequence).

This chain connects TRBV19 to TRBJ2-5; the D call from TCRdb, TRBD1, cannot be confirmed without DNA. Germline V gene lookup returns CDR1 LNHDA and CDR2 SQIVND (reference sequence). CDR3 length equals 14 residues. The CDR3 region is CASSRTGLQETQYF.

This chain's CDR3 is CASSSQGRETQYF. This chain connects TRBV6-1 to TRBJ2-5; TCRdb calls TRBD1, which cannot be checked without DNA. Per germline, CDR1 MNHNS and CDR2 SASEGT. The CDR3 runs 13 residues.

The V and J genes are TRBV6-5 and TRBJ1-6; the TCRdb call, TRBD1, lacks DNA for checking. Germline values: CDR1 MNHEY, CDR2 SVGAGI. This CDR3 is 17 amino acids long. The chain's CDR3 is CASSPETGSSYNSPLDF.

This chain links TRBV5-1 with TRBJ2-3. From germline, CDR1 is SGHRS and CDR2 YFSETQ. The CDR3 consists of 13 residues. This CDR3 is CASSWDSTDTQYF.

The chain is built from TRBV5-6 and TRBJ2-2. In germline, CDR1 is SGHDT, CDR2 YYEEEE. The CDR3 contains 14 residues. The CDR3 sequence: CASSLRAYTGELFF.

The chain carries TRBV6-1 and TRBJ2-7; there is no DNA to check the TCRdb D call of TRBD2. This CDR3 comprises 15 residues. The germline gives CDR1 MNHNS, CDR2 SASEGT. The CDR3 is CASSEGLAGSYEQYF.

The chain combines TRBV6-1 with TRBJ2-7; checking the TCRdb D call of TRBD1 is not possible without DNA. Germline CDR1 is MNHNS and CDR2 is SASEGT. The length of the CDR3 is 14 residues. The chain's CDR3 is CASQGAGDSYEQYF.

Frequency places this clonotype as medium-sized. The chain joins TRBV29-1 to TRBJ2-7; TCRdb lists TRBD1, though no DNA is available to test this call. Germline CDR1 reads SQVTM; CDR2 reads ANQGSEA. The CDR3 has 11 residues. The CDR3 spells CSVGPGYEQYF.

This chain joins TRBV5-4 and TRBJ2-3; no DNA is available, so the TRBD1 call from TCRdb remains unchecked. Germline V lookup: CDR1 SGHNT, CDR2 YYREEE (reference sequence). This CDR3 comprises 16 residues. The CDR3 sequence is CASSLYQGIGTDTQYF.

In terms of frequency, this clonotype is medium-sized. The chain joins TRBV29-1 to TRBJ2-5; TCRdb's D call, TRBD2, is unchecked because there is no DNA. The CDR3 has 12 residues. Germline V CDR1 and CDR2: SQVTM, ANQGSEA. The CDR3 loop reads CSGKDSGETQYF.